Following are 17 T cell receptor beta chains from one sample sequenced in a study of blood T cell repertoires in COVID-19. The repertoire was sequenced with immunoSEQ multiplex PCR; TCRdb's copy has only in-frame clones and lacks some. The sample records approximately 79,000 clones, around 88% being singletons. Sequencing input: peripheral blood. Every receptor here comes from a man in his sixties with acute or convalescent COVID-19.

This rearrangement joins TRBV5-1 to TRBJ2-3; D possibly corresponds to TRBD1 (6 bases). Germline lookup yields CDR1 SGHRS and CDR2 YFSETQ. The CDR3 totals 14 residues. Trimming removed 0 bases from V and 5 bases from J, with 10 bases in between. CDR3 protein: CASSLDGGQDTQYF. Written as DNA, the CDR3 is TGCGCCAGCAGCTTGGATGGGGGCCAAGATACGCAGTATTTT.

This chain joins TRBV3-1 (or the pseudogene TRBV3-2) and TRBJ2-1; 16 bases align to TRBD2. Germline V gene lookup returns CDR1 LGHDT and CDR2 YNNKEL (reference sequence). Unmatched junction bases numbered 8, after V lost 5 bases and J lost 10 bases. CDR3 length: 16 residues. CDR3: CASSVSGTSGGAEQFF. The CDR3 region has the DNA TGTGCCAGCAGCGTCTCCGGGACTAGCGGGGGGGCAGAGCAGTTCTTC.

This clone was recorded once. The chain combines TRBV27 with TRBJ2-7, with a weak D call TRBD1 (6 bases). Germline V gives CDR1 MNHEY, CDR2 SMNVEV (reference sequence). The CDR3 loop spans 16 amino acids. The ends were cut back, 2 bases at V and 2 bases at J, with 16 bases in the middle. The CDR3 DNA is TGTGCCAGCAGTTTAAACCAGGGGAACATCGCCTACGAGCAGTACTTC. Translating gives CASSLNQGNIAYEQYF.

J is TRBJ1-1 and V is TRBV30; D is undetermined. V lost 3 bases to trimming and J lost 0 bases, with 8 bases between them. Germline V gives CDR1 GTSNPN, CDR2 SVGIG (reference sequence). This CDR3 contains 13 residues. As DNA, the CDR3 is TGTGCCTGGAGCGGCAGGATGAACACTGAAGCTTTCTTT. It encodes CAWSGRMNTEAFF.

The chain employs TRBV7-2 and TRBJ2-1; no firm D call. There are 12 residues in the CDR3. V was clipped by 4 bases and J by 7 bases, with 8 bases between them. CDR1 and CDR2 from the germline V gene are SGHTA and FQGNSA. The CDR3 region has the DNA TGTGCCAGCAGCTCAGTTGTTAATGAGCAGTTCTTC. It codes for CASSSVVNEQFF.

The chain combines TRBV7-2 with TRBJ2-3, with 14 bases that match TRBD2. Trimming took 6 bases from V and 14 from J; bases not matched to a gene: 10. Germline CDR1 SGHTA, CDR2 FQGNSA. The CDR3 extends over 14 amino acids. The CDR3 sequence: CASSSTSGGAWMYF. CDR3 nucleotides: TGTGCCAGCAGTTCGACTAGCGGGGGGGCGTGGATGTATTTT.

The J gene is TRBJ2-1, the V gene TRBV3-1 (or the pseudogene TRBV3-2); 9 bases are shared with TRBD2. The CDR3 has 15 residues. V was pared by 1 base and J by 6 bases, with 4 bases of the junction left unmatched. The germline gives CDR1 LGHDT, CDR2 YNNKEL (reference sequence). CDR3 nucleotides: TGTGCCAGCAGCCAAGTGGCGGGAGGGCCCAATGAGCAGTTCTTC. Its translation is CASSQVAGGPNEQFF.

J is TRBJ1-5 and V is TRBV19, with 9 positions matching TRBD1. Trimming removed 6 bases from V and 1 base from J; junction bases left unmatched: 4. Per germline, CDR1 LNHDA and CDR2 SQIVND (reference sequence). The CDR3 length is 15 residues. CDR3 sequence: CASSNRGLSNQPQHF. As DNA, the CDR3 is TGTGCCAGTAGCAACAGGGGGCTGAGCAATCAGCCCCAGCATTTT.

The gene calls are TRBV30 and TRBJ2-3, with D perhaps matching TRBD2 (7 bases). The germline V and J ends were trimmed by 1 base and 7 bases, with 18 bases remaining between them. Germline loops: CDR1 GTSNPN, CDR2 SVGIG (reference sequence). This CDR3 spans 15 amino acids. The CDR3 DNA follows: TGTGCCTGGAGTGGAATGGCGGGGGCCTTAAATACGCAGTATTTT. Its protein product is CAWSGMAGALNTQYF.

The chain links TRBV6-5 to TRBJ2-2, with D possibly being TRBD2 (5 bases). The V gene's germline CDR1 is MNHEY and CDR2 SVGAGI. Trimming took 6 bases from V and 6 from J, leaving 11 bases between them. The CDR3 consists of 13 residues. The chain's CDR3 is CASSPGLAGELFF. CDR3 in DNA: TGTGCCAGCAGCCCCGGACTCGCCGGGGAGCTGTTTTTT.

CDR3 nucleotides: TGTGCCAGCAGCACGGAGCTTAGCGGGGCTCAAGAGACCCAGTACTTC. This codes for CASSTELSGAQETQYF. This chain connects TRBV5-4 to TRBJ2-5, with 8 bases identical to TRBD2. This CDR3 is built from 16 residues. The V gene's germline CDR1 is SGHNT and CDR2 YYREEE (reference sequence). V gave up 4 bases and J gave up 2 bases; unmatched junction bases: 10.

The chain recombines TRBV4-2 with TRBJ2-7; the match to TRBD2 covers 10 bases. The ends lost 0 bases at V and 4 bases at J; junction bases unmatched: 6. Looked up from germline, CDR1 is LGHNA and CDR2 is YNFKEQ. The CDR3 has 16 amino acids. The CDR3 sequence: CASSQDATSGKYEQYF. The CDR3 region has the DNA TGTGCCAGCAGCCAAGATGCTACTAGCGGGAAGTACGAGCAGTACTTC.

The chain recombines TRBV4-1 with TRBJ2-1; 13 bases are a match to TRBD2. The CDR3 consists of 15 residues. The J segment lost 9 bases and the V segment lost 4 bases, leaving 6 bases of the junction unmatched. Per germline, CDR1 MGHRA and CDR2 YSYEKL. CDR3 amino acids: CASSLRTSGSIEQFF. CDR3 bases: TGCGCCAGCAGCCTACGGACTAGCGGGAGCATTGAGCAGTTCTTC.

This clone has more than one count but fewer than ten. The chain has TRBV18 and TRBJ2-7; TRBD2 aligns across 12 bases. Germline V CDR1 and CDR2: KGHSH, LQKENI. There are 16 residues in the CDR3. Unmatched junction bases numbered 2, after V lost 2 bases and J lost 0 bases. CDR3: CASSPTSGGNSYEQYF. In nucleotides, the CDR3 is TGTGCCAGCTCACCAACTAGCGGGGGGAACTCCTACGAGCAGTACTTC.

The chain has TRBV27 and TRBJ1-2, with 8 bases that match TRBD1. The CDR3 sequence is 13 residues long. V trimming: 6 bases; J trimming: 4 bases; junction bases outside the gene matches: 4. CDR1 is MNHEY, CDR2 SMNVEV, per germline (reference sequence). CDR3 nucleotides: TGTGCCAGCAGCGACAGGGGACTCTATGGCTACACCTTC. Translating it yields CASSDRGLYGYTF.

This chain uses TRBV6-5 with TRBJ2-5, with 7 bases fitting TRBD2. This CDR3 has 13 amino acids. CDR1 and CDR2 (germline): MNHEY, SVGAGI. V trimming: 7 bases; J trimming: 7 bases; junction bases outside the gene matches: 9. The CDR3 nucleotides read TGTGCCAGCACCACCATGGCGGGGGTGACCCAGTACTTC. It is translated as CASTTMAGVTQYF.

The rearrangement uses TRBV27 and TRBJ1-4; D might be TRBD1 (6 bases). Germline CDR1 MNHEY, CDR2 SMNVEV (reference sequence). The CDR3 runs to 14 residues. Trimming left V 4 bases short and J 4 bases short, with 10 bases between. The CDR3 sequence: CASSSQGNNEKLFF. The CDR3 bases are TGTGCCAGCAGTTCACAGGGTAATAATGAAAAACTGTTTTTT.